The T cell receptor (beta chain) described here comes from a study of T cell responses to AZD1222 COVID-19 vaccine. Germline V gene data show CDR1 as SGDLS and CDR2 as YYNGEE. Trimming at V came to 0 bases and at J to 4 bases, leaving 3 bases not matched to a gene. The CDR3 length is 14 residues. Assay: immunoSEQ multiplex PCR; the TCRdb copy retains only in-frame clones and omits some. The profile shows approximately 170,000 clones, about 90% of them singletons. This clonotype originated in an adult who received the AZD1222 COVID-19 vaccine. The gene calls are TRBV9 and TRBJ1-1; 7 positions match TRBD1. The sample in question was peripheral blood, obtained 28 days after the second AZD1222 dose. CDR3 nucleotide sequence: TGTGCCAGCAGCGTAGGCGACAGGGCCACTGAAGCTTTCTTT. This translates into CASSVGDRATEAFF.